This T cell receptor beta chain was profiled in a study of Graves' ophthalmopathy and Graves' hyperthyroidism. Amplification from RNA transcripts yielded the TCR beta CDR3 regions. Following a first-round RT-PCR that used HTBI primers, a second-round multiplex PCR was carried out. TCRdb independently ran MiXCR on the multiplex PCR reads; one entry per CDR3 protein. The sample has 650,000 to 800,000 distinct CDR3 sequences; about two fifths are singletons. This clonotype was detected many times. Material for sequencing was peripheral blood. This TCR was sampled from an adult man with Graves' ophthalmopathy.

CDR3 in DNA: TGTGCCAGCAGCTCAGGGGTCTCTCAGCCCCAGCATTTT. This sequence encodes CASSSGVSQPQHF. The genes are TRBV5-8 and TRBJ1-5, with D possibly TRBD1 on 6 matching bases. The CDR3 spans 13 residues. Germline CDR1 and CDR2: SGHTS and YDEGEE. V was trimmed by 3 bases and J by 6 bases, leaving 10 bases between them. The entire variable domain, with the rest obtained from reference TRBV5-8 and TRBJ1-5, is as follows: EAGVTQSPTHLIKTRGQQATLRCSPISGHTSVYWYQQALGLGLQFLLWYDEGEERNRGNFPPRFSGRQFPNYSSELNVNALELEDSALYLCASSSGVSQPQHFGDGTRLSIL.